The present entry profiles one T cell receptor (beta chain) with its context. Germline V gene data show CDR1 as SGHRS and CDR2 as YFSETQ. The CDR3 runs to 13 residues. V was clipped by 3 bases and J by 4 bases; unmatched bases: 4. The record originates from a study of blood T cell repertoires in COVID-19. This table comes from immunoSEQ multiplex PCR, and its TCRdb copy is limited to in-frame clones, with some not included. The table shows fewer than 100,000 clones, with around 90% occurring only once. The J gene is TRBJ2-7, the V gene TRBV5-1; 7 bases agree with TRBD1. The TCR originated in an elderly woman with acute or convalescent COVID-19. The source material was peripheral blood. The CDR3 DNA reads TGCGCCAGCAGCTCAGAGGGGGCTTACGAGCAGTACTTC. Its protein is CASSSEGAYEQYF.